This TCR beta chain originates from a study of control samples from healthy donors and cancer patients. The germline V and J ends were trimmed by 4 bases and 2 bases, with 16 bases remaining between them. Germline V CDR1 and CDR2: SGHNT, YYREEE (reference sequence). The CDR3 is made up of 15 amino acids. Only in-frame clones appear in the TCRdb table, and some are missing; sequencing was by immunoSEQ multiplex PCR. The sample records around 140,000 clones, more than 90% being singletons. This clonotype originated in a young man in good health. The sequenced sample consisted of blood. This chain links TRBV5-4 with TRBJ2-7; D gene ambiguous. The CDR3 nucleotides are TGTGCCAGCAGCACCGTTAGTTCAGGCACCTACGAGCAGTACTTC. It yields the protein CASSTVSSGTYEQYF. The complete variable domain, with remaining parts taken from reference TRBV5-4 and TRBJ2-7, reads ETGVTQSPTHLIKTRGQQVTLRCSSQSGHNTVSWYQQALGQGPQFIFQYYREEENGRGNFPPRFSGLQFPNYSSELNVNALELDDSALYLCASSTVSSGTYEQYFGPGTRLTVT.